These T cell receptor beta chains were read from a single sample in a study of shared clonotypes between healthy human individuals. Data came from immunoSEQ multiplex PCR; TCRdb stores just in-frame clones and leaves some out. The sample records more than 500,000 clones, roughly 95% being singletons. Sequenced material: naive CD8+ T cells sorted from blood. These receptors were collected from a woman in her twenties or thirties in good health. The CDR3 runs from the conserved cysteine through the conserved F or W. The D gene is left open where the match is weak. Clone size is shown for a subset of rows, as once, few, many or a class of expanded clone.

d_gene	v_gene	abundance	j_gene	CDR3nt	CDR3aa
-	TRBV27	-	TRBJ2-1	TGTGCCAGCAGATTAACAGCAATCAATGAGCAGTTCTTC	CASRLTAINEQFF
-	TRBV5-1	-	TRBJ2-7	TGCGCCAGCAGCTGGGACATCTCCTACGAGCAGTACTTC	CASSWDISYEQYF
TRBD1	TRBV6-9	-	TRBJ2-7	TGTGCCAGCAGTTACAGGGGGACAGGGTCCTACGAGCAGTACTTC	CASSYRGTGSYEQYF
-	TRBV20-1	-	TRBJ2-7	TGCAGTGCTAGAGAGGGAGCCGAGCAGTACTTC	CSAREGAEQYF
-	TRBV10-2	-	TRBJ2-7	TGCGCCAGCAGTGAATTAGTCGAGCGCTCCTACGAGCAGTACTTC	CASSELVERSYEQYF
TRBD1	TRBV19	-	TRBJ2-6	TGTGCCAGTAGCGCCGGGACAGGGGGCGCTGGGGCCAACGTCCTGACTTTC	CASSAGTGGAGANVLTF
TRBD2	TRBV9	-	TRBJ2-7	TGTGCCAGCAGCGCCGGGACTAGCGGATCCTACGAGCAGTACTTC	CASSAGTSGSYEQYF
TRBD1	TRBV27	once	TRBJ1-5	TGTGCCAGCAGTAAGGGACAGGGGATTCAGCCCCAGCATTTT	CASSKGQGIQPQHF
-	TRBV5-6	-	TRBJ1-6	TGTGCCAGCAGCTATATCTCCGAAGCGGGTGGTTCACCCCTCCACTTT	CASSYISEAGGSPLHF
-	TRBV4-2	-	TRBJ2-7	TGTGCCAGCAGCCCCCGCATGGGGCAGCCTTACGAGCAGTACTTC	CASSPRMGQPYEQYF
-	TRBV4-1	once	TRBJ2-7	TGCGCCAGCAGCCAGGACTGGACAGCCTCCTACGAGCAGTACTTC	CASSQDWTASYEQYF
TRBD1	TRBV9	-	TRBJ1-2	TGTGCCAGCAGCCACGCCCGGGACAGGGCCTTTGGCTACACCTTC	CASSHARDRAFGYTF
TRBD1	TRBV28	-	TRBJ2-7	TGTGCCAGCAGGCAAATAACAGGGGGCAGGTACGAGCAGTACTTC	CASRQITGGRYEQYF
-	TRBV19	-	TRBJ2-1	TGTGCCAGTAAGAGGGACATAGTTGCGGATGAGCAGTTCTTC	CASKRDIVADEQFF
-	TRBV27	once	TRBJ1-5	TGTGCCAGCAGTTCCGGCAGGGGAAGTCAGCCCCAGCATTTT	CASSSGRGSQPQHF
-	TRBV28	-	TRBJ1-5	TGTGCCAGCAGTTTCACCTGGCGGGATAGCAATCAGCCCCAGCATTTT	CASSFTWRDSNQPQHF
TRBD2	TRBV28	-	TRBJ2-7	TGTGCCAGCAGTTTCGGGGGGGCTCAAATTTTCTACGAGCAGTACTTC	CASSFGGAQIFYEQYF
-	TRBV20-1	-	TRBJ2-1	TGCAGTGTCCAAGACAATGAGCAGTTCTTC	CSVQDNEQFF
-	TRBV28	-	TRBJ1-1	TGTGCCAGCAGTTTATTCGGACAGATGGCTTTCTTT	CASSLFGQMAFF
-	TRBV13	-	TRBJ1-1	TGTGCCAGCAGCTCCATCCAGGGGAATACTGAAGCTTTCTTT	CASSSIQGNTEAFF
-	TRBV7-2	-	TRBJ2-7	TGTGCCAGCAGCTCCCCCAGGGTGGAGCAGTACTTC	CASSSPRVEQYF
-	TRBV29-1	once	TRBJ2-7	TGCAGTGCTCTAGGGGCGCTGGGCTCCTACGAGCAGTACTTC	CSALGALGSYEQYF
-	TRBV27	-	TRBJ2-7	TGTGCCAGCAGCTCCGAAGGCCCCTATGACGAGCAGTACTTC	CASSSEGPYDEQYF
-	TRBV13	-	TRBJ1-1	TGTGCCAGCAGCTTAGGGGAGAACACTGAAGCTTTCTTT	CASSLGENTEAFF
-	TRBV9	once	TRBJ2-7	TGTGCCAGCAGCGTAGGGGCTAGTGAGCACTACGAGCAGTACTTC	CASSVGASEHYEQYF
-	TRBV7-8	-	TRBJ1-2	TGTGCCAGCAGCGGTCGGACAGCTTATGGCTACACCTTC	CASSGRTAYGYTF
TRBD1	TRBV15	-	TRBJ2-7	TGTGCCACCAGCAAGACAGGGGAGAGCTCCTACGAGCAGTACTTC	CATSKTGESSYEQYF
-	TRBV11-2	-	TRBJ1-2	TGTGCCAGCAGCCTCTCCTTTTCCGGGCGGAACTATGGCTACACCTTC	CASSLSFSGRNYGYTF
TRBD1	TRBV28	-	TRBJ2-3	TGTGCCAGCAGTTTATTGGGCCAGGGGGCGTCCGATACGCAGTATTTT	CASSLLGQGASDTQYF
TRBD2	TRBV27	-	TRBJ2-7	TGTGCCAGCAGTCCCTTCAGCGGGAGTTCGCCCTACGAGCAGTACTTC	CASSPFSGSSPYEQYF
-	TRBV2	-	TRBJ1-2	TGTGCCAGCAGCCTCGTCGGCGGCAGTGGGTATGGCTACACCTTC	CASSLVGGSGYGYTF
TRBD2	TRBV13	-	TRBJ2-7	TGTGCCAGCAGCTGGGTTAGCGGGAGTGATGCCTACGAGCAGTACTTC	CASSWVSGSDAYEQYF
TRBD2	TRBV19	-	TRBJ2-7	TGTGCCAGTAGTATCAGAGCGGGAGCAGGCCCAACATACGAGCAGTACTTC	CASSIRAGAGPTYEQYF
TRBD1	TRBV13	few	TRBJ1-2	TGTGCCAGCAGCCAGGGGGCGCGAGGCTACACCTTC	CASSQGARGYTF
-	TRBV5-6	-	TRBJ2-1	TGTGCCAGCAGCTTGAATAGTTACACCTACAATGAGCAGTTCTTC	CASSLNSYTYNEQFF
TRBD1	TRBV28	-	TRBJ2-7	TGTGCCAGCAGTTTCGGGACAGGGGACTACGAGCAGTACTTC	CASSFGTGDYEQYF
-	TRBV4-1	-	TRBJ2-1	TGCGCCAGCAGCTATGACAGGAGCTCCTACAATGAGCAGTTCTTC	CASSYDRSSYNEQFF
-	TRBV6-5	once	TRBJ1-5	TGTGCCAGCAGGAGGGAGGTTAATCAGCCCCAGCATTTT	CASRREVNQPQHF
TRBD2	TRBV7-9	-	TRBJ2-1	TGTGCCAGCGTGGGGACTAGTTTTCATGAGCAGTTCTTC	CASVGTSFHEQFF